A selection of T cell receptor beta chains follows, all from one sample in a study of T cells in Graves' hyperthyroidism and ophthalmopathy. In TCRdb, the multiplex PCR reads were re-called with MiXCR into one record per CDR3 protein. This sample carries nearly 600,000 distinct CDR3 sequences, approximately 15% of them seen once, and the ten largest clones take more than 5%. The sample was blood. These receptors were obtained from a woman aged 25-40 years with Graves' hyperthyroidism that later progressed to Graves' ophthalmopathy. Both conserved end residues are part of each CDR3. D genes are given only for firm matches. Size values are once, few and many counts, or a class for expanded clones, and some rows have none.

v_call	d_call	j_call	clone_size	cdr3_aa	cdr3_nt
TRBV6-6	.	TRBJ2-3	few	CASSYGWEADDTQYF	TGTGCCAGCAGTTACGGGTGGGAAGCGGATGATACGCAGTATTTT
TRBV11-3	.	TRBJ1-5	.	CASSPPPRDAGGNQPQHF	TGTGCCAGCAGCCCCCCCCCCCGGGACGCCGGAGGCAATCAGCCCCAGCATTTT
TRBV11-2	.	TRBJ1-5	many	CASSLDVGWDQPQHF	TGTGCCAGCAGCTTAGATGTTGGGTGGGATCAGCCCCAGCATTTT
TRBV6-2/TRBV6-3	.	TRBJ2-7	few	CASSQGGAKYEQYF	TGTGCCAGCAGCCAGGGGGGTGCCAAATACGAGCAGTACTTC
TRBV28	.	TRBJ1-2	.	CASSRTWSYGYTF	TGCGCCAGCAGCAGGACATGGTCCTATGGCTACACCTTC
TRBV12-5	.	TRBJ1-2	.	CASGLSGAAWGYTF	TGTGCTAGTGGTTTGAGCGGGGCGGCGTGGGGCTACACCTTC
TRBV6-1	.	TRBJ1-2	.	CASSLGASYGYTF	TGTGCCAGCAGTCTCGGGGCCTCTTATGGCTACACCTTC
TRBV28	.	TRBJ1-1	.	CASSFLWRGLGTEAFF	TGTGCCAGCAGTTTCCTTTGGAGGGGCCTGGGGACTGAAGCTTTCTTT
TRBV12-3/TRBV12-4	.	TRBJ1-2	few	CASSNAPGLIGYTF	TGTGCCAGCAGCAATGCACCGGGCCTTATTGGCTACACCTTC
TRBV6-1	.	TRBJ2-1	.	CASQSGQTRNEQFF	TGTGCCAGCCAGTCGGGGCAGACTAGGAATGAGCAGTTCTTC
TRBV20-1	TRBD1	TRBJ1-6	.	CSARPPGQGLSPLHF	TGCAGTGCTAGACCACCGGGACAGGGTTTATCACCCCTCCACTTT
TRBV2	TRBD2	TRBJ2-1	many	CASSGLAGLADEQFF	TGTGCCAGCAGTGGATTAGCGGGGCTAGCCGATGAGCAGTTCTTC
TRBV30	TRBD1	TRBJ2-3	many	CAWSDRVPDTQYF	TGTGCCTGGAGCGACAGGGTTCCAGATACGCAGTATTTT
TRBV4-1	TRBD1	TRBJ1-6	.	CASGSGQGESPLHF	TGCGCCAGCGGAAGCGGACAGGGCGAGTCACCCCTCCACTTT
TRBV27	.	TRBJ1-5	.	CASGLAGGRQPQHF	TGTGCCAGCGGGCTAGCCGGGGGCCGGCAGCCCCAGCATTTT
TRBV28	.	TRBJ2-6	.	CASLQLGVGANVLTF	TGTGCCAGCCTCCAACTAGGGGTCGGGGCCAACGTCCTGACTTTC
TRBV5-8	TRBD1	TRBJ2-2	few	CASTQGARTGELFF	TGTGCCAGCACCCAGGGGGCGCGCACCGGGGAGCTGTTTTTT
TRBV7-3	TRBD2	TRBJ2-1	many	CASGWGDYRNEQFF	TGTGCCAGCGGGTGGGGGGACTACCGCAATGAGCAGTTCTTC
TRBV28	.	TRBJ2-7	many	CASTTRATVSYEQYF	TGTGCCAGCACCACACGGGCGACAGTGTCCTACGAGCAGTACTTC
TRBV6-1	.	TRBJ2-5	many	CASRPNRDQETQYF	TGTGCCAGCAGACCAAACAGGGACCAAGAGACCCAGTACTTC
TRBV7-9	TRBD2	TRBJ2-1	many	CASSPPTSGTNNEQFF	TGTGCCAGCAGCCCACCGACTAGCGGGACCAACAATGAGCAGTTCTTC
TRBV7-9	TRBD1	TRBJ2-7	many	CASSFQGAYEQYF	TGTGCCAGCAGCTTCCAGGGGGCCTACGAGCAGTACTTC
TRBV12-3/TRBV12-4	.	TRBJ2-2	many	CASRFLANTGELFF	TGTGCCAGCAGGTTCCTCGCGAACACCGGGGAGCTGTTTTTT
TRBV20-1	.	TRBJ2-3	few	CSARESGAQYF	TGCAGTGCTAGAGAATCCGGTGCGCAGTATTTT
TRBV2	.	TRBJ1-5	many	CASTGVYSNQPQHF	TGTGCCAGCACAGGGGTTTATAGCAATCAGCCCCAGCATTTT
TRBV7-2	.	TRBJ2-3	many	CASSLVGGDTQYF	TGTGCCAGCAGCTTAGTAGGAGGGGATACGCAGTATTTT
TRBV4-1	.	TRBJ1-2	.	CASSQGDRRHDVYGYTF	TGCGCCAGCAGCCAGGGCGACAGGCGCCACGACGTCTATGGCTACACCTTC
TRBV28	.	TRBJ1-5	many	CASSLPLNQPQHF	TGTGCCAGCAGTTTACCCCTAAATCAGCCCCAGCATTTT